The 13 T cell receptor beta chains below all came from one sample that was sequenced in a study of OX40 agonist ivuxolimab in advanced cancers. The table came from immunoSEQ multiplex PCR; TCRdb's copy has only in-frame clones and leaves some out. The profile shows some 86,000 clones, 70% to 90% of them singletons. The source material was CD4+ or CD8+ T cells sorted from blood, sampled in a trial of the OX40 agonist ivuxolimab. The receptors were sampled from an adult with an advanced solid tumor such as melanoma, head and neck, liver or kidney cancer.

The J gene is TRBJ2-7, the V gene TRBV11-1; 14 nucleotides line up with TRBD2. CDR1 is SGHAT, CDR2 FQDESV, per germline (reference sequence). The CDR3 sequence is 16 residues long. Trimming took 5 bases from V and 4 from J; bases not matched to a gene: 7. The CDR3 nucleotides read TGTGCCAGCAGCCCGACTAGCGGGAGGGATCTATACGAGCAGTACTTC. Translated, it gives CASSPTSGRDLYEQYF.

The chain links TRBV5-1 to TRBJ2-5; no definite D call. Germline assignment: CDR1 SGHRS and CDR2 YFSETQ. This CDR3 has 12 amino acids. Deletions cut 0 bases from V and 4 bases from J, with 4 bases between. As DNA, the CDR3 is TGCGCCAGCAGCTTGGGGACAGAGACCCAGTACTTC. This translates into CASSLGTETQYF.

V usage is TRBV6-7 and J usage is TRBJ2-5, with D uncertain. The J call is uncertain, as TRBJ2-7 better fits the DNA end. TRBV6-7 is an ORF for which the function is uncertain. There are 12 residues in the CDR3. The CDR3 nucleotides are TGTGCCAGCACTCTCCTAATCTACGAGCAGTACTTC. Translation gives CASTLLIYEQYF.

This clone was seen a few times. The chain recombines TRBV9 with TRBJ2-1; D not certain. The CDR3 extends over 12 amino acids. Trimming cost V 0 bases and J 7 bases, with 5 bases left between them. Germline V gene sequence: CDR1 SGDLS, CDR2 YYNGEE. CDR3 coding DNA: TGTGCCAGCAGCGTAGGGATTAATGAGCAGTTCTTC. It encodes CASSVGINEQFF.

The CDR3 reads CASSSTWDRAPYEQYF. In DNA, the CDR3 is TGTGCCAGCAGTTCCACCTGGGACAGAGCCCCCTACGAGCAGTACTTC. This rearrangement joins TRBV28 to TRBJ2-7, with 7 bases identical to TRBD1. In germline, CDR1 is MDHEN, CDR2 SYDVKM. After removal of 4 bases from V and 2 bases from J, the junction contained 11 bases not matched to a gene. The CDR3 runs to 16 residues. The full variable domain, rest sourced from reference TRBV28 and TRBJ2-7, is DVKVTQSSRYLVKRTGEKVFLECVQDMDHENMFWYRQDPGLGLRLIYFSYDVKMKEKGDIPEGYSVSREKKERFSLILESASTNQTSMYLCASSSTWDRAPYEQYFGPGTRLTVT.

The chain links TRBV30 to TRBJ2-7; weak D call: TRBD2 (6 bases). The length of the CDR3 is 14 residues. CDR1 is GTSNPN, CDR2 SVGIG, per germline (reference sequence). The V end lost 3 bases, the J end lost 6 bases, and 18 bases lay between the germline ends. The CDR3, as DNA: TGTGCCTGGAGACCCGGAGTCATGGGAGGCGAGCAGTACTTC. This encodes CAWRPGVMGGEQYF.

This chain connects TRBV5-3 to TRBJ2-5; tentatively, D is TRBD2 (6 bases). The DNA end favors TRBJ2-7, so the J call may be wrong. TRBV5-3 is labeled an ORF, and its function is uncertain. The CDR3 has 13 amino acids. The CDR3 reads CASSPGSSYEQYF. The CDR3 region has the DNA TGTGCCAGCAGCCCCGGGAGCTCCTACGAGCAGTACTTC.

The chain couples TRBV28 to TRBJ2-7; a weak D match, TRBD1 (6 bases). V was shortened by 7 bases and J by 6 bases, with 19 bases between the two germline ends. The germline gives CDR1 MDHEN, CDR2 SYDVKM. The CDR3 runs to 14 residues. Written as DNA, the CDR3 is TGTGCCAGCACCCTGGCTAGGGGGATCGGCGAGCAGTACTTC. Translated, it gives CASTLARGIGEQYF.

This clone was found once. The chain is built from TRBV7-9 and TRBJ2-7; 7 bases line up with TRBD1. The germline V gene has CDR1 SEHNR and CDR2 FQNEAQ (reference sequence). The ends lost 3 bases at V and 5 bases at J; junction bases unmatched: 1. The CDR3 totals 12 residues. CDR3 residues: CASSFTGDEQYF. As DNA, the CDR3 is TGTGCCAGCAGCTTTACAGGGGACGAGCAGTACTTC. The full variable domain, with the rest looked up from reference TRBV7-9 and TRBJ2-7, is DTGVSQNPRHKITKRGQNVTFRCDPISEHNRLYWYRQTLGQGPEFLTYFQNEAQLEKSRLLSDRFSAERPKGSFSTLEIQRTEQGDSAMYLCASSFTGDEQYFGPGTRLTVT.

The chain links TRBV14 to TRBJ2-1; D is uncertain. The germline V gene has CDR1 SGHDN and CDR2 FVKESK. V dropped 5 bases and J dropped 9 bases, with 20 bases sitting between them. The CDR3 sequence is 15 residues long. The CDR3, as DNA: TGTGCCAGCAGCGGTTGGAACAACTGGTCCGGTGAGCAGTTCTTC. Its translation: CASSGWNNWSGEQFF.

The chain recombines TRBV11-3 with TRBJ2-7, with D unresolved. V was shortened by 3 bases and J by 3 bases, with 18 bases between the two germline ends. The germline V gene has CDR1 SGHNT and CDR2 YENEEA. CDR3 length: 16 residues. CDR3 nucleotide sequence: TGTGCCAGCAGCTTTGAGGCTCGAACTAAAATCTACGAGCAGTACTTC. The encoded protein is CASSFEARTKIYEQYF. Together with reference TRBV11-3 and TRBJ2-7, the CDR3 gives the full variable domain: EAGVVQSPRYKIIEKKQPVAFWCNPISGHNTLYWYLQNLGQGPELLIRYENEEAVDDSQLPKDRFSAERLKGVDSTLKIQPAELGDSAVYLCASSFEARTKIYEQYFGPGTRLTVT.

J is TRBJ1-3 and V is TRBV4-3; D remains unclear. Germline loops: CDR1 LGHNA, CDR2 YSLEER. The CDR3 spans 13 residues. Trimming pared 5 bases from V and 0 bases from J, leaving 5 bases between. The CDR3, as DNA: TGCGCCAGCAGCACCTCCTCTGGAAACACCATATATTTT. Its translation is CASSTSSGNTIYF.

V usage is TRBV6-1 and J usage is TRBJ2-1, with 9 bases matching TRBD2. Germline V gene data show CDR1 as MNHNS and CDR2 as SASEGT. This CDR3 is 13 amino acids long. With 8 bases clipped from V and 6 bases from J, the junction kept 5 bases outside the gene matches. The CDR3 protein is CASAEGLANEQFF. The CDR3 nucleotides read TGTGCCAGCGCAGAGGGACTAGCCAATGAGCAGTTCTTC.